This TCR beta chain was documented in a study of T cell repertoires in ileal Crohn's disease. The wider study: Median disease duration was approximately eight years; roughly 35% smoked at surgery. Study-level points and caveats: Mucosal expansions were suggested to be mainly CD8 T cells.

Sequenced by immunoSEQ multiplex PCR; TCRdb stores in-frame clones only, minus some. The data show 13,000 to 15,000 clones, around 82% seen once. About this clone itself: The antigen is undetermined.

Sequences were obtained from ileal tissue. This TCR was sampled from an adult with Crohn's disease.

For the CDR3, the DNA is TGTGCCAGCCAGAGGCGGGATCCTAATGAAAAACTGTTTTTT. This codes for CASQRRDPNEKLFF. The gene calls are TRBV2 and TRBJ1-4; D ambiguous. The V gene lost 8 bases and the J gene lost 3 bases, with 13 bases spanning the gap. The CDR3 runs to 14 residues. CDR1 SNHLY and CDR2 FYNNEI come from the germline V gene. Drawing the rest from reference TRBV2 and TRBJ1-4, the complete variable domain is EPEVTQTPSHQVTQMGQEVILRCVPISNHLYFYWYRQILGQKVEFLVSFYNNEISEKSEIFDDQFSVERPDGSNFTLKIRSTKLEDSAMYFCASQRRDPNEKLFFGSGTQLSVL.